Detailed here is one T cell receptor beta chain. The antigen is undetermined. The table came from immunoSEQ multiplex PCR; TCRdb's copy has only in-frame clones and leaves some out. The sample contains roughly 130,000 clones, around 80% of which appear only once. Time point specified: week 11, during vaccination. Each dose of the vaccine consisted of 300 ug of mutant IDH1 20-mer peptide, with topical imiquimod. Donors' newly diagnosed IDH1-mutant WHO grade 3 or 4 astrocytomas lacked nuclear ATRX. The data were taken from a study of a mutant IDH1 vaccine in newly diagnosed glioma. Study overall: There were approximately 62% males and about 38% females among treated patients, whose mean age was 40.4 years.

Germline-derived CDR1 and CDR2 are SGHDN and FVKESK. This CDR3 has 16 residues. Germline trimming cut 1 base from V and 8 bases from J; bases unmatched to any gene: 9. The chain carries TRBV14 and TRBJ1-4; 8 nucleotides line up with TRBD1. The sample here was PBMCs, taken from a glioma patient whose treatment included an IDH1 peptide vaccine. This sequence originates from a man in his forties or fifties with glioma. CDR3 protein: CASSQGLAGGREKLFF. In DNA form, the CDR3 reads TGTGCCAGCAGCCAAGGCTTGGCAGGGGGCCGGGAAAAACTGTTTTTT.